The sequence of this T cell receptor beta chain was determined in a study of CD8 T cells in Susac syndrome. The CDR3 has 11 residues. CDR1 is SQVTM, CDR2 ANQGSEA, per germline. The ends were cut back, 4 bases at V and 3 bases at J, with 3 bases in the middle. When the RNA was reverse transcribed, random hexamers were used with an input of roughly 0.45 to 1 ug. TCRdb re-called the immunoSEQ multiplex PCR reads through MiXCR, storing one row per CDR3 protein. The sample yields 110,000 to 150,000 distinct CDR3 sequences, 85% to 95% seen once. TCR beta from blood CD8+ and CD4+ T cells was sequenced. The gene calls are TRBV29-1 and TRBJ2-2; D remains ambiguous. The TCR originated in a human donor in good health. What was sequenced was CD8+ T cells from PBMCs. The CDR3 region is CSVGDTGELFF. DNA for the CDR3: TGCAGCGTTGGGGACACCGGGGAGCTGTTTTTT.